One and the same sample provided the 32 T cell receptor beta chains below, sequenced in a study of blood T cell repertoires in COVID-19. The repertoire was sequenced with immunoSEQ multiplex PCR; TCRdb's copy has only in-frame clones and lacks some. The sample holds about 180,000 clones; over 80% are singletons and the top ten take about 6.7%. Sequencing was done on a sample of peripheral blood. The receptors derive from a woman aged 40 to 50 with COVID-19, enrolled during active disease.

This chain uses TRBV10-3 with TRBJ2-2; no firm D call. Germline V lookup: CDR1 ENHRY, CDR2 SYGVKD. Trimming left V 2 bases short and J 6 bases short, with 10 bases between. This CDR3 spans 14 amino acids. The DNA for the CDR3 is TGTGCCATCAGTGAGGATCTGGGCCCCGGGGAGCTGTTTTTT. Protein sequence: CAISEDLGPGELFF.

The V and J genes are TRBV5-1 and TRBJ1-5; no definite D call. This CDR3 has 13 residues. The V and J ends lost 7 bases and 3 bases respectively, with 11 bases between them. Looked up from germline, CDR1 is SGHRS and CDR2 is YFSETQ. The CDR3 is CASGRDLNQPQHF. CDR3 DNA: TGCGCCAGCGGTCGGGATCTCAATCAGCCCCAGCATTTT.

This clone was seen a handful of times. The DNA for the CDR3 is TGTGCCAGTAGTATAGACTGGACAGGGACCTACGAGCAGTACTTC. This gives the protein CASSIDWTGTYEQYF. The chain recombines TRBV19 with TRBJ2-7; 8 bases match TRBD1. V trimming: 0 bases; J trimming: 2 bases; junction bases outside the gene matches: 3. The CDR3 consists of 15 residues. CDR1 LNHDA and CDR2 SQIVND come from the germline V gene (reference sequence).

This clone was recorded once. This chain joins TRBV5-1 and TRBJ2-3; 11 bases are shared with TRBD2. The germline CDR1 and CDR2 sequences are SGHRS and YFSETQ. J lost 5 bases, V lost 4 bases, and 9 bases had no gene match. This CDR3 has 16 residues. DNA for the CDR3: TGCGCCAGCAGCATCAATAGCGGGAGGGGGAGAGATACGCAGTATTTT. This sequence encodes CASSINSGRGRDTQYF.

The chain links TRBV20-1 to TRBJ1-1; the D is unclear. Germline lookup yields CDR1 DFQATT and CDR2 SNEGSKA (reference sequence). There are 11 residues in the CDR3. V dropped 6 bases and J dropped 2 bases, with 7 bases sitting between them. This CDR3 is CSAGINTEAFF. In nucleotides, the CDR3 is TGCAGTGCCGGGATTAACACTGAAGCTTTCTTT.

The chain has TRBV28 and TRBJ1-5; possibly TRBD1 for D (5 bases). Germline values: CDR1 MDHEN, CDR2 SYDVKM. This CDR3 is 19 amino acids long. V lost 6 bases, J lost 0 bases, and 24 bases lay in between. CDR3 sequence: CASSSFGFRVYISNQPQHF. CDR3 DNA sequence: TGTGCCAGCAGCTCATTCGGGTTCAGGGTGTATATTAGCAATCAGCCCCAGCATTTT.

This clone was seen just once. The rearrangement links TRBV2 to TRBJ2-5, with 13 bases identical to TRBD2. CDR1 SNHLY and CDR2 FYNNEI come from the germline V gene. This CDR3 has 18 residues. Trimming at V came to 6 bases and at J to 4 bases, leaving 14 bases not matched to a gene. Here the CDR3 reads CASRELAGGLTGSETQYF. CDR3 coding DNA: TGTGCCAGCAGAGAACTAGCGGGGGGGCTCACGGGCTCAGAGACCCAGTACTTC.

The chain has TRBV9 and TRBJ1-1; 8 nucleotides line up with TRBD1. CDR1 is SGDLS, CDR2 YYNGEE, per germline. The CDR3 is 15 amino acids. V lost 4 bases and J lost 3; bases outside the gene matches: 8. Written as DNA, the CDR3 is TGTGCCAGCAGCCTCCGACAGGGGTGGGACACTGAAGCTTTCTTT. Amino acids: CASSLRQGWDTEAFF.

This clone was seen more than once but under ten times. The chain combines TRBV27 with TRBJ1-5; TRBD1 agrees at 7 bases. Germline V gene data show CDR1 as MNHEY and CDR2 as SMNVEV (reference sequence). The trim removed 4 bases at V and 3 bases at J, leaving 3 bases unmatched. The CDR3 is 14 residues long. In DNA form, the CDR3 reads TGTGCCAGCAGTTCTACAGGGGTCAATCAGCCCCAGCATTTT. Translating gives CASSSTGVNQPQHF.

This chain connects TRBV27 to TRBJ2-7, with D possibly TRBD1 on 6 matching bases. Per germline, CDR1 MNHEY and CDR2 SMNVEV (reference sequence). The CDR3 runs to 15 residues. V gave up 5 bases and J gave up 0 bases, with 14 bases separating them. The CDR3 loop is CASSTGTLSSYEQYF. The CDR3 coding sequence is TGTGCCAGCAGTACCGGGACATTGAGCTCCTACGAGCAGTACTTC.

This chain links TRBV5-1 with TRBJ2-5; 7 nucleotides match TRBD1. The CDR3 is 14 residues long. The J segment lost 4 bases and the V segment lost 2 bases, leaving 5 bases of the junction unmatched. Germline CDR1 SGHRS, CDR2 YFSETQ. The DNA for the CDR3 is TGCGCCAGCAGCTTAAATTCAGGGGGAGAGACCCAGTACTTC. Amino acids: CASSLNSGGETQYF.

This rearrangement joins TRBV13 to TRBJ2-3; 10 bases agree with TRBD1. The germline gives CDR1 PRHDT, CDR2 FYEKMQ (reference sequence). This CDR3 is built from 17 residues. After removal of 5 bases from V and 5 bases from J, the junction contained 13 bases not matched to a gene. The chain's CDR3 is CASSPRTGGHGGDTQYF. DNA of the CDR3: TGTGCCAGCAGCCCACGGACAGGGGGACACGGGGGAGATACGCAGTATTTT.

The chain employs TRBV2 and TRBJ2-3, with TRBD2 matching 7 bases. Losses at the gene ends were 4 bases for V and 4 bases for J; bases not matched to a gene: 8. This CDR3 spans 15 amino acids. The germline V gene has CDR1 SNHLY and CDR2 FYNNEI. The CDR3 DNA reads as TGTGCCAGCAGTGTCCGGGGCGGGAGTGCAGATACGCAGTATTTT. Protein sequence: CASSVRGGSADTQYF.

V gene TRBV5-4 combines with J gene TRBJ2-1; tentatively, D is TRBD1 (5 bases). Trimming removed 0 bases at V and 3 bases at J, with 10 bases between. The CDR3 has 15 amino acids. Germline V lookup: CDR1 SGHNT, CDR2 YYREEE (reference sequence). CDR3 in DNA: TGTGCCAGCAGCTTGGAAGGGGTTGGCTACAATGAGCAGTTCTTC. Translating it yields CASSLEGVGYNEQFF.

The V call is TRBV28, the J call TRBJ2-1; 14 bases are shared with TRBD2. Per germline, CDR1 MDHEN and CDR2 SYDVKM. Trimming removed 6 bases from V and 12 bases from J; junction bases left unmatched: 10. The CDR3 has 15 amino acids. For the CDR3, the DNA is TGTGCCAGCAGATCCGGGACTAGCGGGAGTTTAGGGCAGTTCTTC. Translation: CASRSGTSGSLGQFF.

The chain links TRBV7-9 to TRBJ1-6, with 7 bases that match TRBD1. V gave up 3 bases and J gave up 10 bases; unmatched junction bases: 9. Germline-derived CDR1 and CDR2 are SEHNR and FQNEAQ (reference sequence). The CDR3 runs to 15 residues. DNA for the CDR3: TGTGCCAGCAGCTTTTCGACAGGGTCGGGGTCACCCCTCCACTTT. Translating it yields CASSFSTGSGSPLHF.

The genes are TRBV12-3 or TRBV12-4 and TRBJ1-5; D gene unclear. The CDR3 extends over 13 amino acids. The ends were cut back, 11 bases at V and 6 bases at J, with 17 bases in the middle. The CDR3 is CADSPRSSQPQHF. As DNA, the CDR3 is TGTGCCGACTCCCCCCGGAGTAGTCAGCCCCAGCATTTT.

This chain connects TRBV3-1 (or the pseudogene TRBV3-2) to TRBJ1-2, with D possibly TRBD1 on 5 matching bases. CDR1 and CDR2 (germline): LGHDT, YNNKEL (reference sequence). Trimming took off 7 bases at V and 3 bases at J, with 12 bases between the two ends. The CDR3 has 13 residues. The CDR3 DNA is TGTGCCAGCACCTTTTCAGGGCACTATGGCTACACCTTC. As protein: CASTFSGHYGYTF.

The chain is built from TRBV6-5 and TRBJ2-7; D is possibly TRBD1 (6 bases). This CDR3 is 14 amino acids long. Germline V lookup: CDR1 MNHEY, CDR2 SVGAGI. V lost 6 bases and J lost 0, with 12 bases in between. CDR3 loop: CASSDRGGSYEQYF. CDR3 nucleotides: TGTGCCAGCAGCGATAGAGGGGGCTCCTACGAGCAGTACTTC.

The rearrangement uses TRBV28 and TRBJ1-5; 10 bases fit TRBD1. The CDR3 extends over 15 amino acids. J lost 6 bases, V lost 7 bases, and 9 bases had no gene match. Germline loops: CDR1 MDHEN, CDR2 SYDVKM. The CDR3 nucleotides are TGTGCCAGCAAGGGGATGACAGGGGGCAGTCAGCCCCAGCATTTT. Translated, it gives CASKGMTGGSQPQHF. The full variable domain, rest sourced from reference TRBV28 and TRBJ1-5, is DVKVTQSSRYLVKRTGEKVFLECVQDMDHENMFWYRQDPGLGLRLIYFSYDVKMKEKGDIPEGYSVSREKKERFSLILESASTNQTSMYLCASKGMTGGSQPQHFGDGTRLSIL.

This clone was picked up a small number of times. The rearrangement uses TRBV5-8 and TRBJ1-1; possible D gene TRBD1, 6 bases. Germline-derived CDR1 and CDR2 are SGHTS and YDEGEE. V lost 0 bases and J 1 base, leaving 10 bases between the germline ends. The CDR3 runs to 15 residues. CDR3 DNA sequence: TGTGCCAGCAGCTTGGATGGGGGGGCGAACACTGAAGCTTTCTTT. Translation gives CASSLDGGANTEAFF.

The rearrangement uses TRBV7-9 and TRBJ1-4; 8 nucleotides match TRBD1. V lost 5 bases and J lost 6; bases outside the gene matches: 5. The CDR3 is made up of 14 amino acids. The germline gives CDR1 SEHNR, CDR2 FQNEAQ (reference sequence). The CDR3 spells CASSNRGGDEKLFF. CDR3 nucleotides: TGTGCCAGCAGCAACAGGGGGGGAGATGAAAAACTGTTTTTT.

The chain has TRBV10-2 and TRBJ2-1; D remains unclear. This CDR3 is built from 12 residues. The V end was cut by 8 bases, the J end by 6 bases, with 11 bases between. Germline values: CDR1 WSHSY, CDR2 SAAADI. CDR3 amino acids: CASSNVVNEQFF. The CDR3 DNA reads TGCGCCAGCTCTAACGTTGTCAATGAGCAGTTCTTC.

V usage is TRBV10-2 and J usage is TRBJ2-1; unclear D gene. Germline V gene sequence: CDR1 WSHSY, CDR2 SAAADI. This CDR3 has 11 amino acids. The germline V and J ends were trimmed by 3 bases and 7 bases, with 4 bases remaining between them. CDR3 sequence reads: CASSDRNEQFF. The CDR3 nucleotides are TGCGCCAGCAGTGACCGGAATGAGCAGTTCTTC.

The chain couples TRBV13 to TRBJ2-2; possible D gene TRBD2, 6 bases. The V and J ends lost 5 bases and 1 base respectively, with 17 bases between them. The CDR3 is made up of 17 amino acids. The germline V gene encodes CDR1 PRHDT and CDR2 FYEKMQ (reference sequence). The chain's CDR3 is CASSASLAFQNTGELFF. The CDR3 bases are TGTGCCAGCAGCGCCTCCCTAGCGTTTCAGAACACCGGGGAGCTGTTTTTT.

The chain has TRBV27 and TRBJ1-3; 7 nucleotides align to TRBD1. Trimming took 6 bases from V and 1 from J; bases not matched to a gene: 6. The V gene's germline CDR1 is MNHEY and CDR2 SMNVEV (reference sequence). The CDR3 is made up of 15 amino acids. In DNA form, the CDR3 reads TGTGCCAGCAGCACCGACAGGGCGTCTGGAAACACCATATATTTT. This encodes CASSTDRASGNTIYF.

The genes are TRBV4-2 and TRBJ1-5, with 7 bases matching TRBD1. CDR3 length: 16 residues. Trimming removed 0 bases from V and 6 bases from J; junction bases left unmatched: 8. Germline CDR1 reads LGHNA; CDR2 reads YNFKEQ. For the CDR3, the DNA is TGTGCCAGCAGCCAAGACGGACAGGTGGGGGGTCAGCCCCAGCATTTT. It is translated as CASSQDGQVGGQPQHF.

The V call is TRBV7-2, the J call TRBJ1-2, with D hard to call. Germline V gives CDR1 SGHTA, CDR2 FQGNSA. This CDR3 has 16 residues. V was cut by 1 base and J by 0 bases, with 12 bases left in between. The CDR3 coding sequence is TGTGCCAGCAGCTTAGTTTACCGGGGTTCTAACTATGGCTACACCTTC. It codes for CASSLVYRGSNYGYTF.

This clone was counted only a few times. CDR3 sequence reads: CASSDIGGGAVDEQFF. The DNA for the CDR3 is TGTGCCAGCAGTGACATAGGCGGGGGGGCCGTGGATGAGCAGTTCTTC. The rearrangement uses TRBV6-4 and TRBJ2-1; TRBD2 agrees at 9 bases. This CDR3 spans 16 amino acids. Losses at the gene ends were 2 bases for V and 8 bases for J; bases not matched to a gene: 10. The V gene's germline CDR1 is MRHNA and CDR2 SNTAGT.

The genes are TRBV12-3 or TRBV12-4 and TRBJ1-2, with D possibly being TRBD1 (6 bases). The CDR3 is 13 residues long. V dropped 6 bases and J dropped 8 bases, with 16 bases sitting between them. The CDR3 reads CASRPITGTGYTF. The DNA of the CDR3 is TGTGCCAGCAGGCCAATAACAGGGACGGGCTACACCTTC.

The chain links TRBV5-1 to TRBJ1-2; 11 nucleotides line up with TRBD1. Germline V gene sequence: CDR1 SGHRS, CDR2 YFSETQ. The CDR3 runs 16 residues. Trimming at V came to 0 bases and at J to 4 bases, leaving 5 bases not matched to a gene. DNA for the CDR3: TGCGCCAGCAGCTTGGATGGACAGGGGGCGGGCTATGGCTACACCTTC. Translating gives CASSLDGQGAGYGYTF.

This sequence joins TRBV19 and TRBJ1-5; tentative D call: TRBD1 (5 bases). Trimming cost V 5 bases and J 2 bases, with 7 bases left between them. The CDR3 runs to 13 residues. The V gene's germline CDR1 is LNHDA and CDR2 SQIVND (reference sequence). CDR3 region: CASSGGGNQPQHF. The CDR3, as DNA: TGTGCCAGTAGTGGAGGGGGCAATCAGCCCCAGCATTTT. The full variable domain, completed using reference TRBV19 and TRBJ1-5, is DGGITQSPKYLFRKEGQNVTLSCEQNLNHDAMYWYRQDPGQGLRLIYYSQIVNDFQKGDIAEGYSVSREKKESFPLTVTSAQKNPTAFYLCASSGGGNQPQHFGDGTRLSIL.